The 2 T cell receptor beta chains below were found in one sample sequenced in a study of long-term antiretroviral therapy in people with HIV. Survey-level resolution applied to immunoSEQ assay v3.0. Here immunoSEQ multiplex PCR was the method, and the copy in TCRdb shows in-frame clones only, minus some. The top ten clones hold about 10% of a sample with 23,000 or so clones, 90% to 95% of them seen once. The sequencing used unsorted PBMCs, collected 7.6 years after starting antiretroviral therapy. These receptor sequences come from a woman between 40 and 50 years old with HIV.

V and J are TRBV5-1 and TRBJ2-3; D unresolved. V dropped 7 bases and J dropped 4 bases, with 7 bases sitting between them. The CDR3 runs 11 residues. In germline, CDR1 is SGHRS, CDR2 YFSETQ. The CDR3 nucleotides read TGCGCCAGCGGGGTTTCAGATACGCAGTATTTT. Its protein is CASGVSDTQYF.

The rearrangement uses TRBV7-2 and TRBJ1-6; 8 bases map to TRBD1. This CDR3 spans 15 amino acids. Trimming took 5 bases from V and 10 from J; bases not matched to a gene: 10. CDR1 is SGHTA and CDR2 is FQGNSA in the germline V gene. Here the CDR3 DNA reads TGTGCCAGCAGCGGGAGCGGGACAGGTGCCTCACCCCTCCACTTT. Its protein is CASSGSGTGASPLHF.